This entry lists 20 T cell receptor beta chains sequenced from one sample in a study of monozygotic twins with cystic fibrosis. Profiled with immunoSEQ multiplex PCR; TCRdb holds only in-frame clones, not every one. The repertoire has over 30,000 clones, about nine tenths of them found once; the top ten carry around 0.19%. Source material: blood. The source is a boy younger than 10 with cystic fibrosis.

The V and J genes are TRBV4-1 and TRBJ2-7; no clear D gene. This CDR3 region has 14 residues. The V end was cut by 0 bases, the J end by 4 bases, with 10 bases between. Germline V gene lookup returns CDR1 MGHRA and CDR2 YSYEKL. Written as DNA, the CDR3 is TGCGCCAGCAGCCAAGAGACCCGAGCTTACGAGCAGTACTTC. Its translation is CASSQETRAYEQYF.

This clone appeared a single time. This chain links TRBV6-5 with TRBJ1-5; D might be TRBD1 (5 bases). CDR3 size: 14 residues. Trimming took off 0 bases at V and 4 bases at J, with 7 bases between the two ends. Germline V gene data show CDR1 as MNHEY and CDR2 as SVGAGI. The CDR3 nucleotides read TGTGCCAGCAGTTACTCGCAGGGAAATCAGCCCCAGCATTTT. Its protein is CASSYSQGNQPQHF.

This clone occurred once. The chain is built from TRBV19 and TRBJ1-3; TRBD1 is a possible D gene (5 bases). V dropped 7 bases and J dropped 0 bases, with 13 bases sitting between them. The CDR3 totals 15 residues. Germline CDR1 LNHDA, CDR2 SQIVND (reference sequence). The CDR3 loop reads CASTDSQGSGNTIYF. CDR3 in DNA: TGTGCCAGTACCGACTCTCAGGGCTCTGGAAACACCATATATTTT.

The chain couples TRBV11-3 to TRBJ2-7, with D possibly being TRBD1 or TRBD2 (5 bases each). Per germline, CDR1 SGHNT and CDR2 YENEEA. The length of the CDR3 is 13 residues. Trimming cost V 1 base and J 6 bases, with 10 bases left between them. Here the CDR3 DNA reads TGTGCCAGCAGCTTAGCCAGGGCGGGCGAGCAGTACTTC. Its translation is CASSLARAGEQYF.

This clone appeared a single time. The chain couples TRBV9 to TRBJ1-2; tentative D call: TRBD1 (6 bases). There are 15 residues in the CDR3. Trimming pared 3 bases from V and 8 bases from J, leaving 20 bases between. Germline CDR1 reads SGDLS; CDR2 reads YYNGEE. This CDR3 is CASSDNLQGRLGYTF. The CDR3 bases are TGTGCCAGCAGCGATAATTTACAGGGACGTCTGGGCTACACCTTC. Using reference TRBV9 and TRBJ1-2 for the parts outside the CDR3, the full variable domain is DSGVTQTPKHLITATGQRVTLRCSPRSGDLSVYWYQQSLDQGLQFLIQYYNGEERAKGNILERFSAQQFPDLHSELNLSSLELGDSALYFCASSDNLQGRLGYTFGSGTRLTVV.

The chain recombines TRBV11-2 with TRBJ1-2; D not resolved. Trimming cost V 1 base and J 3 bases, with 9 bases left between them. CDR3 size: 14 residues. Per germline, CDR1 SGHAT and CDR2 FQNNGV. The CDR3 nucleotides are TGTGCCAGCAGCTTAGGGTCTGGATACTATGGCTACACCTTC. This sequence encodes CASSLGSGYYGYTF. The full variable domain, its missing parts supplied by reference TRBV11-2 and TRBJ1-2, is EAGVAQSPRYKIIEKRQSVAFWCNPISGHATLYWYQQILGQGPKLLIQFQNNGVVDDSQLPKDRFSAERLKGVDSTLKIQPAKLEDSAVYLCASSLGSGYYGYTFGSGTRLTVV.

The genes are TRBV9 and TRBJ1-3, with TRBD1 matching over 8 bases. This CDR3 is 17 amino acids long. The trim removed 3 bases at V and 4 bases at J, leaving 12 bases unmatched. Germline CDR1 and CDR2: SGDLS and YYNGEE. In nucleotides, the CDR3 is TGTGCCAGCAGCGCGGGGACAGGAGTTTCGCGCGGAAACACCATATATTTT. Translating gives CASSAGTGVSRGNTIYF.

The chain is built from TRBV6-6 and TRBJ1-5; 10 positions match TRBD1. The ends lost 5 bases at V and 3 bases at J; junction bases unmatched: 1. Per germline, CDR1 MNHNY and CDR2 SVGAGI (reference sequence). The CDR3 extends over 14 amino acids. The chain's CDR3 is CASSRQGANQPQHF. The CDR3 coding sequence is TGTGCCAGCAGTCGACAGGGGGCCAATCAGCCCCAGCATTTT.

The V gene is TRBV6-1, the J gene TRBJ2-2, with TRBD2 matching 11 bases. CDR1 is MNHNS and CDR2 is SASEGT in the germline V gene. The CDR3 loop spans 15 amino acids. J was trimmed by 4 bases and V by 2 bases; bases with no gene match: 0. This CDR3 is CASSELAGGTGELFF. In DNA form, the CDR3 reads TGTGCCAGCAGTGAACTAGCGGGGGGCACCGGGGAGCTGTTTTTT.

This chain connects TRBV27 to TRBJ1-6; a possible D gene is TRBD1 (6 bases). The CDR3 runs to 16 residues. The germline V gene has CDR1 MNHEY and CDR2 SMNVEV (reference sequence). Trimming cost V 5 bases and J 6 bases, with 17 bases left between them. This CDR3 reads CASSPSRTAPNSPLHF. The CDR3 DNA is TGTGCCAGCAGTCCCTCCCGGACAGCCCCTAATTCACCCCTCCACTTT.

V usage is TRBV19 and J usage is TRBJ1-5; D remains unclear. Germline loops: CDR1 LNHDA, CDR2 SQIVND (reference sequence). This CDR3 is 13 amino acids long. Trimming shortened V by 6 bases and J by 2 bases, and 8 bases separated the two germline ends. In DNA, the CDR3 is TGTGCCAGTAGCTCCTTGGGCAATCAGCCCCAGCATTTT. As protein: CASSSLGNQPQHF.

This clone was seen only once. This chain joins TRBV30 and TRBJ2-1; the match to TRBD2 covers 7 bases. The CDR3 extends over 13 amino acids. Germline CDR1 and CDR2: GTSNPN and SVGIG (reference sequence). J gave up 2 bases and V 6 bases, and 4 bases lay outside the gene matches. The CDR3 here is CACAGVTYNEQFF. As DNA, the CDR3 is TGTGCCTGTGCGGGGGTTACCTACAATGAGCAGTTCTTC.

The chain joins TRBV5-1 to TRBJ2-7; D possibly corresponds to TRBD1 (6 bases). The CDR3 consists of 17 residues. Trimming cost V 4 bases and J 5 bases, with 25 bases left between them. Looked up from germline, CDR1 is SGHRS and CDR2 is YFSETQ. CDR3 protein: CASSPGLGQFGVDEQYF. CDR3 DNA: TGCGCCAGCAGCCCGGGCTTGGGACAATTCGGGGTCGACGAGCAGTACTTC. The full variable domain, completed using reference TRBV5-1 and TRBJ2-7, is KAGVTQTPRYLIKTRGQQVTLSCSPISGHRSVSWYQQTPGQGLQFLFEYFSETQRNKGNFPGRFSGRQFSNSRSEMNVSTLELGDSALYLCASSPGLGQFGVDEQYFGPGTRLTVT.

This clone came up once. This rearrangement joins TRBV5-4 to TRBJ2-1, with D possibly matching TRBD1 (5 bases). Germline CDR1 reads SGHNT; CDR2 reads YYREEE (reference sequence). This CDR3 region has 14 residues. Trimming took off 1 base at V and 6 bases at J, with 11 bases between the two ends. The CDR3 region has the DNA TGTGCCAGCAGCTTGCAGGGCTCTGTCAATGAGCAGTTCTTC. Translating it yields CASSLQGSVNEQFF. Filled out from reference TRBV5-4 and TRBJ2-1, the complete variable domain reads ETGVTQSPTHLIKTRGQQVTLRCSSQSGHNTVSWYQQALGQGPQFIFQYYREEENGRGNFPPRFSGLQFPNYSSELNVNALELDDSALYLCASSLQGSVNEQFFGPGTRLTVL.

This sequence joins TRBV9 and TRBJ1-5, with a possible D match to TRBD1 (6 bases). The CDR3 contains 15 residues. The germline CDR1 and CDR2 sequences are SGDLS and YYNGEE. V lost 6 bases and J 5 bases, leaving 18 bases between the germline ends. The CDR3, as DNA: TGTGCCAGCACCCGAGGAGGGGGGGATGATCAGCCCCAGCATTTT. Amino acids: CASTRGGGDDQPQHF.

The chain joins TRBV7-6 to TRBJ2-5; 14 bases fit TRBD2. The CDR3 is 16 amino acids. V dropped 5 bases and J dropped 2; count of bases not matched to a gene: 4. CDR1 SGHVS and CDR2 FNYEAQ come from the germline V gene. The CDR3 here is CASSKRLAGGQETQYF. The CDR3 DNA is TGTGCCAGCAGCAAACGACTAGCGGGGGGGCAAGAGACCCAGTACTTC.

The chain joins TRBV4-3 to TRBJ1-4, with 7 bases fitting TRBD1. Trimming took 4 bases from V and 3 from J; bases not matched to a gene: 2. Germline V gene data show CDR1 as LGHNA and CDR2 as YSLEER. The CDR3 runs to 14 residues. CDR3 sequence: CASSLTGPNEKLFF. DNA for the CDR3: TGCGCCAGCAGCCTGACAGGGCCTAATGAAAAACTGTTTTTT.

The CDR3 sequence: CASSFLDPNTDGYTF. The CDR3 DNA reads as TGTGCCAGCAGCTTCTTGGACCCCAATACGGATGGCTACACCTTC. The V call is TRBV7-9, the J call TRBJ1-2; no firm D call. Germline V gene lookup returns CDR1 SEHNR and CDR2 FQNEAQ (reference sequence). CDR3 size: 15 residues. Trimming took off 3 bases at V and 6 bases at J, with 17 bases between the two ends.

This clone was picked up one time. The rearrangement uses TRBV14 and TRBJ2-2; TRBD2 aligns across 9 bases. V was clipped by 3 bases and J by 2 bases; unmatched bases: 13. Germline-derived CDR1 and CDR2 are SGHDN and FVKESK. The CDR3 is 19 amino acids. The CDR3 protein is CASSHRPGPSGDNTGELFF. The CDR3 nucleotides are TGTGCCAGCAGCCACAGACCAGGCCCTAGCGGGGATAACACCGGGGAGCTGTTTTTT.

This clone was found a few times. This rearrangement joins TRBV2 to TRBJ1-5; the D is unclear. Germline lookup yields CDR1 SNHLY and CDR2 FYNNEI. The V end lost 3 bases, the J end lost 2 bases, and 8 bases lay between the germline ends. The CDR3 totals 14 residues. This CDR3 reads CASSERQGNQPQHF. The CDR3 bases are TGTGCCAGCAGTGAGAGGCAGGGCAATCAGCCCCAGCATTTT.